This T cell receptor beta chain was sequenced for a study of blood T cell repertoires in COVID-19 (TCRdb year 2020). With regard to the full study: Samples from collaborators originated in the United States, Italy and Spain and spanned both the acute and convalescent phases of COVID-19. The prospective study material was composed of cDNA or gDNA derived from T cells, B-cell-depleted T cells, or PBMCs. A de-identified subject ID, COVID-19 status, age in years and sex were almost always included in the sample metadata. The samples were drawn from two sources: the first 160 participants of the ongoing ImmuneRACE study, and 1,200 or so subjects contributed by 6 global collaborators. A freely available public database, intended as a resource for researchers studying the immune response to SARS-CoV-2, is where the repertoires were released. Where available, HLA class I and class II types were obtained from metadata supplied by the sample provider rather than from assay-based typing. Subjects who had been exposed to COVID-19, were actively infected with it, or had recovered from it provided the deeply sampled blood TCRbeta repertoires that made up the dataset. Study-level results and caveats: The quantity of clinical and demographic metadata differed by source and by participant and was supplied without curation.

TCRbeta CDR3 regions were amplified from genomic DNA using the immunoSEQ Assay, a bias-controlled multiplex PCR. The study's own analysis went as follows. Nucleated cell counts per sample were estimated from amplification of reference gene primers within the assay. To quantify the absolute abundance of each unique TCRbeta CDR3 rearrangement, sequence reads were collapsed and filtered. Productive Simpson clonality was computed per sample as the square root of Simpson's diversity index over productive rearrangements. TCRdb took over this immuneACCESS table, retaining in-frame rearrangements with V and J assigned. Such tables are incomplete; in checked studies, under half of the missing clones stem from an unresolved V gene, and the remainder is unexplained. V and J calls and clone size follow that table, whereas D and trimming were derived from the DNA. In all, the sample holds 450,000 to 500,000 clones, and approximately 86% of those were seen once. The top ten clonotypes cover approximately 0.7% of the sample.

Trimming accounts for 4 bases at V and 8 bases at J, while the number of junction bases matched to no gene is 9. CDR1 and CDR2 are drawn from the germline V gene (reference sequence): SGHKS, YYEKEE. The CDR3 starts with the cysteine, ends with the phenylalanine, and has 15 residues. The read is trimmed to its CDR3 DNA, 45 bases read in frame from base 1. On this clone itself: Its antigen specificity is not known. No base quality values were provided; no much bigger clone lies one nucleotide off.

Participants in the prospective study were enrolled through a virtual design, were aged about 18 to 90 years, and lived in approximately 24 United States geographic areas. In the prospective study, participants were assigned to cohorts based on the clinical history participants reported in a screening survey and a study questionnaire. ImmuneRACE Cohort 3 recovered participants were defined by two consecutive negative NP/OP PCR tests, healthcare professional clearance, or symptom resolution. Each participant in the prospective study had whole blood, serum and a nasopharyngeal or oropharyngeal swab collected by mobile phlebotomists. Additional blood draws and questionnaires over an approximately 2-month period could optionally be provided by prospective study participants. Before DNA extraction, blood samples from the prospective study were shipped at room temperature or frozen.

Sequencing was done on a sample of PBMCs or T cells enriched from blood (not recorded which). The sequence derives from a woman younger than 35 who had recovered from COVID-19. The chain was built from TRBV5-5 and TRBJ1-4, and 9 junctional nucleotides match TRBD1. The nucleotide sequence is given as TGTGCCAGCAGCCAATCGGACAGGGGAGACGAAAAACTGTTTTTT. It is translated as CASSQSDRGDEKLFF.